The clone carrying this TCR beta chain was counted ten times or more. Its antigen remains unknown. Germline CDR1 reads SGHVS; CDR2 reads FQNEAQ. This CDR3 is 16 amino acids long. Trimming took off 4 bases at V and 3 bases at J, with 16 bases between the two ends. Amplification yielded TCR beta CDR3 regions, with RNA transcripts as the source. An initial round of RT-PCR targeting the TCR CDR3 relied on the HTBI primer set. MiXCR, run by TCRdb on the multiplex PCR reads, gives a single entry per CDR3 protein. Altogether 300,000 to 400,000 distinct CDR3 sequences are present, about a fifth being singletons, with the ten largest covering 40%. This specimen belongs to a study of T cells in Graves' hyperthyroidism and ophthalmopathy. Study observations and caveats: Blood shared most expanded thyroid clonotypes above 0.001. Using 13 V-J features, a model discriminated ophthalmopathy from stable hyperthyroidism.

Cells are PBMCs isolated from about 10 ml of fresh blood. The sample taken for sequencing was blood. The sequence derives from a man between 18 and 35 years old with Graves' ophthalmopathy. The chain carries TRBV7-8 and TRBJ2-1, with D perhaps being TRBD1 or TRBD2 (5 bases each). CDR3 in amino acids: CASSWAPGGDYNEQFF. The CDR3 DNA follows: TGTGCCAGCAGCTGGGCTCCTGGGGGTGACTACAATGAGCAGTTCTTC.